The 16 T cell receptor beta chains listed next were all sequenced from one sample in a study of control samples from healthy donors and cancer patients. Measured with immunoSEQ multiplex PCR; TCRdb has only the in-frame clones, and not every one. Of approximately 100,000 clones detected, 75% to 90% appear once; the ten largest clones hold 7.8%. Material: blood. Receptors originate from a young man in good health.

The V and J genes are TRBV10-1 and TRBJ2-7; 10 nucleotides align to TRBD1. The ends lost 4 bases at V and 5 bases at J; junction bases unmatched: 8. The CDR3 extends over 15 amino acids. Germline CDR1 and CDR2: WNHNN and SYGVQD (reference sequence). CDR3 sequence reads: CASSAGGTGVDEQYF. CDR3 sequence (DNA): TGCGCCAGCAGTGCCGGAGGGACAGGGGTCGACGAGCAGTACTTC.

The chain has TRBV2 and TRBJ2-5; D may match TRBD1 or TRBD2 (5 bases each). Per the germline V gene, CDR1 is SNHLY and CDR2 is FYNNEI. This CDR3 contains 16 residues. V was shortened by 0 bases and J by 6 bases, with 17 bases between the two germline ends. The CDR3 sequence: CASSEAPGSARQTQYF. CDR3 in DNA: TGTGCCAGCAGTGAAGCCCCAGGGAGTGCGAGGCAGACCCAGTACTTC.

Judged by abundance, this clone is medium-sized (0.01 to 0.1%). The J gene is TRBJ2-3, the V gene TRBV7-9; D is undetermined. Looked up from germline, CDR1 is SEHNR and CDR2 is FQNEAQ (reference sequence). Trimming pared 3 bases from V and 2 bases from J, leaving 12 bases between. The CDR3 spans 15 residues. The CDR3 DNA reads as TGTGCCAGCAGCTTCATAGAGCGTACCACAGATACGCAGTATTTT. Translation: CASSFIERTTDTQYF.

In DNA, the CDR3 is TGTGCCAGCAGCTTAGGTTTTGGGGGGACAGAGACCCAGTACTTC. This codes for CASSLGFGGTETQYF. The chain has TRBV7-9 and TRBJ2-5; D may be TRBD2 (6 bases). This CDR3 comprises 15 residues. V lost 1 base and J 4 bases, leaving 13 bases between the germline ends. Germline CDR1 reads SEHNR; CDR2 reads FQNEAQ (reference sequence).

The V gene is TRBV27, the J gene TRBJ1-2; the D gene is possibly TRBD1 (6 bases). The CDR3 totals 16 residues. The V end was cut by 2 bases, the J end by 7 bases, with 20 bases between. Germline V CDR1 and CDR2: MNHEY, SMNVEV (reference sequence). CDR3 DNA sequence: TGTGCCAGCAGTTTAGTCGGAACAGGGAGGGTTCGTGGCTACACCTTC. As protein: CASSLVGTGRVRGYTF.

This rearrangement joins TRBV3-1 (or the pseudogene TRBV3-2) to TRBJ1-2; 11 nucleotides match TRBD1. After removal of 5 bases from V and 2 bases from J, the junction contained 7 bases not matched to a gene. This CDR3 is built from 16 residues. Germline V gene data show CDR1 as LGHDT and CDR2 as YNNKEL (reference sequence). The CDR3 loop reads CASSSGTGGINYGYTF. CDR3 DNA: TGTGCCAGCAGCTCCGGGACAGGGGGAATAAACTATGGCTACACCTTC.

This clone was found a few times. The chain links TRBV5-1 to TRBJ1-2; 10 bases align to TRBD1. Trimming removed 5 bases from V and 2 bases from J; junction bases left unmatched: 3. This CDR3 contains 14 residues. Germline CDR1 SGHRS, CDR2 YFSETQ. The CDR3 sequence: CASRGQGQNYGYTF. The DNA of the CDR3 is TGCGCCAGCAGGGGACAGGGGCAAAACTATGGCTACACCTTC. Full variable domain (missing parts from reference TRBV5-1 and TRBJ1-2): KAGVTQTPRYLIKTRGQQVTLSCSPISGHRSVSWYQQTPGQGLQFLFEYFSETQRNKGNFPGRFSGRQFSNSRSEMNVSTLELGDSALYLCASRGQGQNYGYTFGSGTRLTVV.

This clone showed up just a few times. V is TRBV9 and J is TRBJ1-1; D may be TRBD1 (6 bases). Germline CDR1 SGDLS, CDR2 YYNGEE. Trimming stripped 5 bases from V and 7 bases from J, with 21 bases between. The CDR3 loop spans 15 amino acids. The CDR3 is CASSPRGGTVGEAFF. The CDR3 DNA is TGTGCCAGCAGTCCTAGGGGGGGGACTGTCGGTGAAGCTTTCTTT.

The chain recombines TRBV7-9 with TRBJ2-5; TRBD1 might be the D (6 bases). CDR1 SEHNR and CDR2 FQNEAQ come from the germline V gene (reference sequence). This CDR3 is built from 14 residues. V was shortened by 5 bases and J by 5 bases, with 15 bases between the two germline ends. The CDR3 DNA follows: TGTGCCAGCAGCCAACAGGGTTTTGAGGAGACCCAGTACTTC. This translates into CASSQQGFEETQYF.

The chain recombines TRBV18 with TRBJ1-4, with D unresolved. The germline V gene encodes CDR1 KGHSH and CDR2 LQKENI. This CDR3 is built from 12 residues. Trimming left V 3 bases short and J 5 bases short, with 4 bases between. The CDR3 here is CASSPLNEKLFF. Here the CDR3 DNA reads TGTGCCAGCTCACCCCTCAATGAAAAACTGTTTTTT.

This clone occurred once. The V and J genes are TRBV2 and TRBJ1-6; D gene uncertain. V lost 6 bases and J 10 bases, leaving 13 bases between the germline ends. The CDR3 extends over 13 amino acids. Germline V CDR1 and CDR2: SNHLY, FYNNEI. In DNA form, the CDR3 reads TGTGCCAGCAGGGTGGACCTAGGGTCACCCCTCCACTTT. Translating gives CASRVDLGSPLHF.

This chain connects TRBV11-2 to TRBJ2-2; the D gene could be TRBD1 or TRBD2 (6 bases each). This CDR3 is 15 amino acids long. Germline CDR1 SGHAT, CDR2 FQNNGV. The germline V and J ends were trimmed by 7 bases and 6 bases, with 18 bases remaining between them. The DNA for the CDR3 is TGTGCCAGCACGACAGGAGGGGGAATGTCCGGGGAGCTGTTTTTT. It specifies CASTTGGGMSGELFF.

The J gene is TRBJ2-1, the V gene TRBV29-1; D possibly corresponds to TRBD1 (6 bases). This CDR3 comprises 14 residues. Germline CDR1 and CDR2: SQVTM and ANQGSEA. Trimming stripped 6 bases from V and 4 bases from J, with 16 bases between. CDR3 region: CSVSGEIKYNEQFF. The CDR3 DNA sequence: TGCAGCGTCTCAGGGGAGATAAAATACAATGAGCAGTTCTTC.

The V gene is TRBV5-1, the J gene TRBJ1-4; no definite D call. The CDR3 loop spans 15 amino acids. Trimming removed 3 bases at V and 3 bases at J, with 12 bases between. The germline gives CDR1 SGHRS, CDR2 YFSETQ. The CDR3 protein is CASSSGVLANEKLFF. The DNA of the CDR3 is TGCGCCAGCAGCTCCGGTGTTCTGGCTAATGAAAAACTGTTTTTT.

With respect to this clone: Different DNA sequences within this sample yield the same CDR3. The chain links TRBV19 to TRBJ1-2; D may be TRBD1 (6 bases). Trimming removed 7 bases from V and 5 bases from J, with 14 bases in between. CDR3 length equals 13 residues. The V gene's germline CDR1 is LNHDA and CDR2 SQIVND (reference sequence). Here the CDR3 DNA reads TGTGCCAGTACCCCAAGAACAGGGTATGGCTACACCTTC. Amino acid sequence: CASTPRTGYGYTF.

The chain is built from TRBV30 and TRBJ1-6; no clear D gene. The CDR3 length is 15 residues. Germline CDR1 is GTSNPN and CDR2 is SVGIG (reference sequence). V was pared by 6 bases and J by 9 bases, with 21 bases between. The CDR3 nucleotides read TGTGCCTGCACGAGACTAGGTTCTCCCCTTTCACCCCTCCACTTT. Translated: CACTRLGSPLSPLHF. Full variable domain (rest looked up from reference TRBV30 and TRBJ1-6): SQTIHQWPATLVQPVGSPLSLECTVEGTSNPNLYWYRQAAGRGLQLLFYSVGIGQISSEVPQNLSASRPQDRQFILSSKKLLLSDSGFYLCACTRLGSPLSPLHFGNGTRLTVT.